This is a list of T cell receptor beta chains from one sample in a study of CD8 T cells in Susac syndrome. TCRdb processed the immunoSEQ multiplex PCR reads anew with MiXCR; each CDR3 protein has one entry. The sample shows 50,000 to 65,000 distinct CDR3 sequences, 85% to 95% of them seen only once. Material: CD8+ T cells from PBMCs. The source is a human donor in good health. CDR3s leave out the opening cysteine and the closing phenylalanine or tryptophan. Not all rows give a size; the values are once, few, many and, for expanded clones, a class.

. TRBJ2-3 TRBV5-8 ASSLATLADYTDTQY
. TRBJ2-3 TRBV6-5 ASSYWGETDTQY
. TRBJ2-2 TRBV11-2 ASRDGTNTGELF
. TRBJ2-7 TRBV30 AWAQGYEQY
. TRBJ2-3 TRBV7-9 ASSYYTDTQY
. TRBJ2-1 TRBV5-1 ASSLVTSGGSPSSYNEQF
. TRBJ1-2 TRBV5-1 ASSLVDRGYGYT
. TRBJ2-2 TRBV6-4 ASSDSDRDTGELF
. TRBJ2-7 TRBV7-9 ASSLLGREDSAEQY
. TRBJ2-1 TRBV21-1 ASSHRGQNNEQF
. TRBJ1-6 TRBV3-1 ASSPPVGTYSYNSPLH
. TRBJ1-1 TRBV7-2 ASSLASYSTEAF
. TRBJ1-1 TRBV19 ASSSRLGTEAF
. TRBJ1-3 TRBV5-1 ASSLWPESSGNTIY
. TRBJ1-5 TRBV2 ASSNSGTGREPQH
. TRBJ2-5 TRBV2 ASSGVGPDLDSQETQY
. TRBJ2-1 TRBV12-3/TRBV12-4 ASGGHSYNEQF
. TRBJ1-1 TRBV29-1 SVLLNTEAF
. TRBJ2-7 TRBV6-1 ASSETGQGIFLYEQY
. TRBJ1-2 TRBV5-1 ASSLWGYGYT
. TRBJ2-5 TRBV4-1 ASSQGLQGLETQY
. TRBJ2-7 TRBV2 ASSEAYEQY
. TRBJ2-1 TRBV6-2/TRBV6-3 ASSYVAPDNEQF
. TRBJ1-6 TRBV14 ASSQDSDRLSSYNSPLH
few TRBJ2-7 TRBV7-9 ASSFPSSYEQY
. TRBJ1-2 TRBV7-9 ASSPALAGGTGGYT
. TRBJ1-2 TRBV9 ASSPTIRLNYGYT
. TRBJ2-3 TRBV7-9 ASSPHQGGQGDTQY
. TRBJ2-5 TRBV15 ATSGPGESVTQY
few TRBJ2-1 TRBV10-1 ASSGTSGGREQF
. TRBJ2-5 TRBV7-9 ASSLALGGQETQY
. TRBJ1-2 TRBV28 ASSLGEGYT
. TRBJ1-4 TRBV28 ASRGFGETNEKLF
. TRBJ1-2 TRBV5-6 ASSPGTGSFYGYT
. TRBJ2-1 TRBV7-3 ASSLNAPVQGPVYNEQF
. TRBJ2-5 TRBV7-2 ASSLVPRGEETQY
. TRBJ2-3 TRBV10-2 ASTPSGGTDTQY
. TRBJ1-1 TRBV29-1 SVDHRGRFRTEAF
few TRBJ2-1 TRBV7-9 ASSLSGGPSYNEQF
. TRBJ2-6 TRBV27 ASSPTPEIGHLSGANVLT
. TRBJ2-7 TRBV19 ASSTENMEQY
. TRBJ2-2 TRBV7-3 ASSFSGTNTGELF
. TRBJ2-2 TRBV20-1 SASTTGQGAVGELF
. TRBJ1-1 TRBV3-1 ASSPVTRGPEAF
once TRBJ1-1 TRBV12-5 ASGLVGAEAF
. TRBJ2-7 TRBV4-1 ASSLPGAYEQY
. TRBJ1-1 TRBV12-3/TRBV12-4 ASTQTGYYTEAF
. TRBJ2-7 TRBV19 ATQREDLREQY
once TRBJ2-5 TRBV30 AWGSGEVEQETQY
. TRBJ1-1 TRBV7-2 ASSSPGWGTEAF
. TRBJ1-2 TRBV12-3/TRBV12-4 ASSFSATGYGYT
. TRBJ1-1 TRBV2 ASSEARGQAYGTEAF
. TRBJ2-1 TRBV28 ASSPGLSSYNEQF
. TRBJ2-6 TRBV27 ASSAAGWGRGPGANVLT
. TRBJ1-1 TRBV11-2 ASIRFKSSRLNTEAF
. TRBJ2-5 TRBV3-1 ASSQVGTGQQETQY
. TRBJ2-2 TRBV30 AWRDMGLSNTGELF
. TRBJ2-7 TRBV5-1 ASSLASGGFSEQY
. TRBJ1-5 TRBV6-5 ASSAGQGGYQPQH